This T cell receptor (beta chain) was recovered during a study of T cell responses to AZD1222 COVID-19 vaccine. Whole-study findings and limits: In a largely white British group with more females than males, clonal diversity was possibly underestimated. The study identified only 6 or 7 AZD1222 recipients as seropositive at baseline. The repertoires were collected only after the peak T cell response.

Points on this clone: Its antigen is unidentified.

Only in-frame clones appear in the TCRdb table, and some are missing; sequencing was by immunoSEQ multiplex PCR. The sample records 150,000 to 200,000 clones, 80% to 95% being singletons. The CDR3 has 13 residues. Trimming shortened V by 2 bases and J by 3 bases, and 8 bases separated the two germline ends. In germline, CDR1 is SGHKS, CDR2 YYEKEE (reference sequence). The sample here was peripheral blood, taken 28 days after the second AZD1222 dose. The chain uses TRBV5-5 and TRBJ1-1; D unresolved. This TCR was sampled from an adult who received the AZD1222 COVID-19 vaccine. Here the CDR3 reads CASSFAEDTEAFF. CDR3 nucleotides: TGTGCCAGCAGCTTTGCCGAGGACACTGAAGCTTTCTTT. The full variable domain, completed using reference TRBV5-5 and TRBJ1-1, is DAGVTQSPTHLIKTRGQQVTLRCSPISGHKSVSWYQQVLGQGPQFIFQYYEKEERGRGNFPDRFSARQFPNYSSELNVNALLLGDSALYLCASSFAEDTEAFFGQGTRLTVV.